Detailed here is one T cell receptor beta chain. Germline V gene lookup returns CDR1 MNHEY and CDR2 SMNVEV (reference sequence). V dropped 6 bases and J dropped 4 bases, with 14 bases sitting between them. The CDR3 covers 14 residues. Sequencing was performed with immunoSEQ multiplex PCR; in TCRdb, only in-frame clones are kept and a portion is missing. The sample includes tens of thousands of clones, approximately 90% of them seen just once. These data originate in a study of technical replicates of blood from a few donors. The clonotype was recovered from a human donor in good health. Some clones in this sample may be carry-over from other donors' samples. The chain carries TRBV27 and TRBJ2-3; D remains ambiguous. Sequenced input: PBMCs. The CDR3 DNA is TGTGCCAGCAGCCTTGGGCCCTGGTCAGATACGCAGTATTTT. It yields the protein CASSLGPWSDTQYF.